A selection of T cell receptor beta chains follows, all from one sample in a study of blood T cell repertoires in COVID-19. Only in-frame clones appear in the TCRdb table, and some are missing; sequencing was by immunoSEQ multiplex PCR. The sample records roughly 99,000 clones, approximately 90% being singletons. The sequenced material came from peripheral blood. These receptors came from a woman under 40 with acute or convalescent COVID-19. The conserved cysteine and the conserved F or W are not part of the CDR3 here. The order of the fields is CDR3 protein, D gene, V gene, clone size, J gene. The D gene is left open where the match is weak. Only some rows state a clone size, as once, few, many or a class for expanded clones.

CDR3: ASSWSGSSYNEQF; D: TRBD2; V: TRBV11-1; size: once; J: TRBJ2-1
CDR3: ASSLGQLTDTQY; D: .; V: TRBV28; size: .; J: TRBJ2-3
CDR3: ASSLLHPNTGELF; D: .; V: TRBV2; size: .; J: TRBJ2-2
CDR3: ATSKTPGQGRGEQF; D: TRBD1; V: TRBV15; size: .; J: TRBJ2-1
CDR3: AISEQGYGYT; D: .; V: TRBV10-3; size: once; J: TRBJ1-2
CDR3: ASSLVGVETQY; D: .; V: TRBV5-6; size: .; J: TRBJ2-5
CDR3: ASARGNQPQH; D: .; V: TRBV28; size: .; J: TRBJ1-5
CDR3: ASSTSPGQSRGYT; D: .; V: TRBV9; size: .; J: TRBJ1-2
CDR3: ASSRDTNQPQH; D: .; V: TRBV28; size: .; J: TRBJ1-5
CDR3: ASSETGGNQPQH; D: TRBD1; V: TRBV19; size: .; J: TRBJ1-5
CDR3: ASSTGTGIPYEQY; D: TRBD1; V: TRBV5-6; size: .; J: TRBJ2-7
CDR3: AISEPGQGKDEQF; D: TRBD1; V: TRBV10-3; size: .; J: TRBJ2-1
CDR3: ASSLGASGSYNEQF; D: TRBD2; V: TRBV13; size: .; J: TRBJ2-1
CDR3: ASSFKGLAGVHEQY; D: TRBD2; V: TRBV7-2; size: .; J: TRBJ2-7
CDR3: ASSLREGTGLGGYT; D: TRBD1; V: TRBV7-8; size: .; J: TRBJ1-2
CDR3: ASREAGGNEQF; D: TRBD2; V: TRBV27; size: .; J: TRBJ2-1
CDR3: AWSVLPGEKLF; D: .; V: TRBV30; size: .; J: TRBJ1-4
CDR3: ASSRTSGRGGTDTQY; D: TRBD2; V: TRBV5-6; size: .; J: TRBJ2-3
CDR3: ASSLRVRQNEKLF; D: .; V: TRBV5-1; size: .; J: TRBJ1-4
CDR3: ASTPPGQGANEQF; D: TRBD1; V: TRBV19; size: .; J: TRBJ2-1
CDR3: ASRLGGANEAF; D: .; V: TRBV12-3/TRBV12-4; size: .; J: TRBJ1-1
CDR3: ASSERGITGELF; D: TRBD2; V: TRBV2; size: .; J: TRBJ2-2
CDR3: ASSKEGVRRDTEAF; D: .; V: TRBV21-1; size: .; J: TRBJ1-1